This T cell receptor beta chain was retrieved from a study of blood T cell repertoires in COVID-19. In the study overall: Sites across the United States, Italy and Spain contributed samples from acute and convalescent COVID-19. T cells, B-cell-depleted T cells, or PBMCs supplied cDNA or gDNA.

After removal of 3 bases from V and 4 bases from J, the junction contained 3 bases not matched to a gene. The CDR3 covers 14 residues. Germline-derived CDR1 and CDR2 are SGHAT and FQNNGV. In the original processing: Quantification of nucleated cells was approximated via reference gene primer amplification. Clones were read by immunoSEQ multiplex PCR, and TCRdb kept only the in-frame ones, dropping some. Clone size and the V and J calls come from that table; the DNA yielded D and trimming. The sample has about 340,000 clones, 88% seen once. The receptor comes from a woman aged 70-85 years with COVID-19, enrolled during active disease. The sequencing sample was made of peripheral blood. The chain couples TRBV11-2 to TRBJ1-3; TRBD1 aligns across 7 bases. The CDR3 region has the DNA TGTGCCAGCAGCTTGGTGGGACAGGGAAACACCATATATTTT. It encodes CASSLVGQGNTIYF. The variable domain in full, completed from reference TRBV11-2 and TRBJ1-3, reads EAGVAQSPRYKIIEKRQSVAFWCNPISGHATLYWYQQILGQGPKLLIQFQNNGVVDDSQLPKDRFSAERLKGVDSTLKIQPAKLEDSAVYLCASSLVGQGNTIYFGEGSWLTVV.